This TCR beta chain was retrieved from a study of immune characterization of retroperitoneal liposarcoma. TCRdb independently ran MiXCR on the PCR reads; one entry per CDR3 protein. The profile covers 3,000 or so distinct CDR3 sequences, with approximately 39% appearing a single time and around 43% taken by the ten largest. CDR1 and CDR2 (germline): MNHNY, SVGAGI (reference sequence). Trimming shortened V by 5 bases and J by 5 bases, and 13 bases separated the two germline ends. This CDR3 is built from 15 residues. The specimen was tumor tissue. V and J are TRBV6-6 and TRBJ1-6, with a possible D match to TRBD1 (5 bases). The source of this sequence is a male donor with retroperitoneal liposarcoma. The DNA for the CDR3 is TGTGCCAGCAGTCCCCCAGGGATAAATAATTCACCCCTCCACTTT. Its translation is CASSPPGINNSPLHF.